The next 6 T cell receptor beta chains were all read from a single sample in a study of naive and memory T cell subsets. Amplification of ligated cDNA took four PCR rounds with SP2 and nested alpha and beta constant primers. TCRdb re-analysed the 5' RACE reads in MiXCR, keeping a single row per CDR3 protein. The repertoire holds more than 45,000 distinct CDR3 sequences, with 7.2% as singletons. TCR cDNA received a 3' ligated oligonucleotide that carried a UMI. All receptors derive from a male donor in good health.

This rearrangement joins TRBV4-1 to TRBJ2-5; a weak D match, TRBD1 (6 bases). Germline V CDR1 and CDR2: MGHRA, YSYEKL. V dropped 3 bases and J dropped 5 bases, with 19 bases sitting between them. The CDR3 totals 16 residues. CDR3 region: CASSHPEEGGLETQYF. Written as DNA, the CDR3 is TGCGCCAGCAGCCACCCCGAGGAAGGGGGATTGGAGACCCAGTACTTC.

This clonotype was picked up many times. In DNA form, the CDR3 reads TGTGCCATCACCGACGGGGGGTCAGACACCGGGGAGCTGTTTTTT. Amino acids: CAITDGGSDTGELFF. The chain links TRBV10-3 to TRBJ2-2; 7 bases line up with TRBD2. Germline loops: CDR1 ENHRY, CDR2 SYGVKD. The CDR3 is 15 residues long. The J segment lost 3 bases and the V segment lost 7 bases, leaving 8 bases of the junction unmatched.

Notes on this clonotype: This may be a read error: a much more frequent sequence differs by one nucleotide. V usage is TRBV2 and J usage is TRBJ1-1, with a possible D match to TRBD1 (5 bases). From germline, CDR1 is SNHLY and CDR2 FYNNEI. The CDR3 has 11 residues. The V gene lost 6 bases and the J gene lost 6 bases, with 8 bases spanning the gap. In DNA, the CDR3 is TGTGCCAGCAGGGGGGTAGCTGAAGCTTTCTTT. This sequence encodes CASRGVAEAFF.

This clonotype was counted between two and nine times. V is TRBV28 and J is TRBJ2-4; 10 positions agree with TRBD1. Per the germline V gene, CDR1 is MDHEN and CDR2 is SYDVKM. Trimming took 2 bases from V and 6 from J; bases not matched to a gene: 7. The CDR3 has 16 amino acids. CDR3 nucleotides: TGTGCCAGCAGTTTACTTGGGGACAGGGGAGGAAACATTCAGTACTTC. It yields the protein CASSLLGDRGGNIQYF.

The table lists this clonotype with a few counts. The chain joins TRBV19 to TRBJ2-1; the D gene is possibly TRBD2 (5 bases). Germline V CDR1 and CDR2: LNHDA, SQIVND (reference sequence). This CDR3 has 15 amino acids. V shed 3 bases and J shed 6 bases, with 15 bases lying between them. This CDR3 reads CASSMADLPPNEQFF. The CDR3 DNA reads as TGTGCCAGTAGTATGGCGGACTTGCCCCCCAATGAGCAGTTCTTC.

This clonotype was detected ten times or more. The genes are TRBV3-1 and TRBJ2-2; TRBD2 aligns across 7 bases. V was clipped by 0 bases and J by 0 bases; unmatched bases: 1. The V gene's germline CDR1 is LGHDT and CDR2 YNNKEL (reference sequence). The CDR3 length is 16 residues. For the CDR3, the DNA is TGTGCCAGCAGCCAAGAGGCGGGGGCGAACACCGGGGAGCTGTTTTTT. This codes for CASSQEAGANTGELFF.